The clone carrying this T cell receptor (beta chain) was picked up many times. Trimming left V 2 bases short and J 1 base short, with 8 bases between. The length of the CDR3 is 14 residues. In germline, CDR1 is MGHRA, CDR2 YSYEKL. Researchers tagged individual cDNA molecules with unique molecular identifiers. In TCRdb, the 5' RACE reads were re-called with MiXCR into one record per CDR3 protein. The table includes 32,000 or so distinct CDR3 sequences, around 6.3% detected once. This entry comes from a study of early T cells in non-severe SARS-CoV-2 infection. On the study more broadly: Investigators sequenced bulk RNA drawn from unsorted whole blood, and chains remained unpaired.

Sequenced: whole blood. The receptor's source is an adult who was a healthcare worker with PCR-confirmed SARS-CoV-2 infection or an uninfected control (not recorded which). V gene TRBV4-1 combines with J gene TRBJ1-1; D not resolved. The chain's CDR3 is CASSQHFGNTEAFF. The CDR3 DNA is TGCGCCAGCAGCCAACATTTTGGGAACACTGAAGCTTTCTTT.